This T cell receptor beta chain stems from a study of blood T cell repertoires in COVID-19. Overall study: The United States, Italy and Spain provided the acute and convalescent COVID-19 samples. PBMCs, B-cell-depleted T cells, or T cells provided the cDNA or gDNA that made up the material.

The CDR3 has 14 residues. Germline V gene lookup returns CDR1 SGHTA and CDR2 FQGNSA. Trimming stripped 6 bases from V and 5 bases from J, with 16 bases between. Study processing details: Estimates of nucleated cell counts were drawn from the amplification of reference gene primers. Sequencing used immunoSEQ multiplex PCR; TCRdb keeps in-frame clones, though not all of them. V and J calls and clone size follow that table, whereas D and trimming were derived from the DNA. The profile covers some 270,000 clones, with under 90% appearing a single time and under 2.5% taken by the ten largest. The receptor was derived from a man between 45 and 60 years old with acute or convalescent COVID-19. The material sequenced was peripheral blood. The J gene is TRBJ2-5, the V gene TRBV7-2, with D tentatively TRBD1 (6 bases). The CDR3 DNA sequence: TGTGCCAGCAGGGATCCGGGACATGTCGAGACCCAGTACTTC. Amino acid sequence: CASRDPGHVETQYF.